These 11 T cell receptor beta chains were sequenced from one sample in a study of T-cell reconstitution after alpha-beta-depleted transplantation in children. It was with unique molecular identifiers that the TCRbeta library was prepared. TCRdb fed the PCR reads into MiXCR, producing one record per CDR3 protein. Of approximately 520,000 distinct CDR3 sequences listed, approximately 10% are singletons. Sample: PBMCs, mostly from graft donor cells, taken 180 days after TCRalphabeta/CD19-depleted stem cell transplant. The receptors come from a female patient aged 2 to 10 who had a stem cell transplant for aplastic anemia, so the T cells may come from the graft donor.

The genes are TRBV20-1 and TRBJ2-3; TRBD2 matches 7 bases. With V trimmed by 6 bases and J by 2 bases, 14 bases remained unmatched. Germline CDR1 reads DFQATT; CDR2 reads SNEGSKA (reference sequence). CDR3 size: 16 residues. CDR3 amino acids: CSASALLAPSTDTQYF. The CDR3 coding sequence is TGCAGTGCCTCTGCTCTACTAGCGCCTTCCACAGATACGCAGTATTTT.

This chain links TRBV15 with TRBJ2-2; 7 nucleotides line up with TRBD2. Trimming cost V 3 bases and J 1 base; bases outside gene matches: 8. The CDR3 covers 17 residues. Per the germline V gene, CDR1 is LNHNV and CDR2 is YYDKDF (reference sequence). The CDR3 protein is CATSSPPASGNTGELFF. As DNA, the CDR3 is TGTGCCACCAGCAGTCCCCCGGCTAGCGGGAACACCGGGGAGCTGTTTTTT.

In this sample, this clonotype turned up a few times. This rearrangement joins TRBV29-1 to TRBJ2-1; 14 bases line up with TRBD2. Germline-derived CDR1 and CDR2 are SQVTM and ANQGSEA. This CDR3 has 14 amino acids. J was trimmed by 8 bases and V by 3 bases; bases with no gene match: 3. DNA for the CDR3: TGCAGCGTTGAGGGACTAGCGGGAGACCATGAGCAGTTCTTC. Its translation is CSVEGLAGDHEQFF.

V gene TRBV5-5 combines with J gene TRBJ2-7; 8 nucleotides align to TRBD2. Germline CDR1 reads SGHKS; CDR2 reads YYEKEE (reference sequence). V lost 7 bases, J lost 0 bases, and 12 bases stayed unmatched. This CDR3 contains 16 residues. The CDR3 DNA sequence: TGTGCCAGCGGCGAACTGGGCGGGAGGAGCTCCTACGAGCAGTACGTC. It yields the protein CASGELGGRSSYEQYV.

The chain employs TRBV18 and TRBJ1-5; 8 positions match TRBD1. The germline CDR1 and CDR2 sequences are KGHSH and LQKENI. V shed 3 bases and J 1 base; nucleotides not matched to a gene: 2. There are 15 residues in the CDR3. Here the CDR3 reads CASSPRTGSNQPQHF. As DNA, the CDR3 is TGTGCCAGCTCACCCAGGACAGGGAGCAATCAGCCCCAGCATTTT.

The chain uses TRBV20-1 and TRBJ2-6, with D perhaps matching TRBD1 (5 bases). The germline V gene encodes CDR1 DFQATT and CDR2 SNEGSKA (reference sequence). Trimming removed 3 bases at V and 2 bases at J, with 5 bases between. The CDR3 covers 13 residues. CDR3 amino acids: CSARTAGANVLTF. CDR3 DNA: TGCAGTGCTAGGACAGCTGGGGCCAACGTCCTGACTTTC.

This clonotype was counted at least ten times. The gene calls are TRBV7-9 and TRBJ2-3; perhaps TRBD2 as D (5 bases). This CDR3 comprises 13 residues. CDR1 and CDR2 (germline): SEHNR, FQNEAQ (reference sequence). Trimming left V 6 bases short and J 3 bases short, with 10 bases between. CDR3 residues: CASRNRETDTQYF. The DNA of the CDR3 is TGTGCCAGCAGAAACCGGGAAACAGATACGCAGTATTTT.

This clonotype appeared a few times. The V gene is TRBV3-1, the J gene TRBJ1-2; 10 bases are shared with TRBD1. The CDR3 totals 16 residues. V shed 0 bases and J 4 bases; nucleotides not matched to a gene: 5. Looked up from germline, CDR1 is LGHDT and CDR2 is YNNKEL (reference sequence). Written as DNA, the CDR3 is TGTGCCAGCAGCCAAGAATGGGGGACAGGGGCCTATGGCTACACCTTC. Translating gives CASSQEWGTGAYGYTF.

The chain combines TRBV15 with TRBJ1-5; 10 nucleotides agree with TRBD1. CDR1 is LNHNV and CDR2 is YYDKDF in the germline V gene (reference sequence). CDR3 length: 20 amino acids. The V segment lost 3 bases and the J segment 0 bases; nucleotides outside the gene matches: 14. CDR3 nucleotide sequence: TGTGCCACCAGCAGCGGAAGGGACAGGGGAGCTTTAATTAGCAATCAGCCCCAGCATTTT. Encoded protein: CATSSGRDRGALISNQPQHF.

V is TRBV28 and J is TRBJ2-7; 8 positions agree with TRBD2. The CDR3 consists of 14 residues. Germline V gives CDR1 MDHEN, CDR2 SYDVKM. The junction had 8 bases not matched to a gene; V was cut back by 7 bases and J by 3 bases. The CDR3 reads CASTSGREYYEQYF. The CDR3 DNA sequence: TGTGCCAGCACCTCCGGGAGGGAGTACTACGAGCAGTACTTC.

This clonotype was detected a few times. This chain joins TRBV19 and TRBJ2-7, with TRBD1 identical over 8 bases. The CDR3 contains 15 residues. CDR1 LNHDA and CDR2 SQIVND come from the germline V gene (reference sequence). The V and J ends lost 3 bases and 2 bases, in that order; junction bases with no gene match: 6. The CDR3 sequence: CASSIDRGKPYEQYF. The CDR3 DNA sequence: TGTGCCAGTAGTATCGACAGGGGAAAACCCTACGAGCAGTACTTC.